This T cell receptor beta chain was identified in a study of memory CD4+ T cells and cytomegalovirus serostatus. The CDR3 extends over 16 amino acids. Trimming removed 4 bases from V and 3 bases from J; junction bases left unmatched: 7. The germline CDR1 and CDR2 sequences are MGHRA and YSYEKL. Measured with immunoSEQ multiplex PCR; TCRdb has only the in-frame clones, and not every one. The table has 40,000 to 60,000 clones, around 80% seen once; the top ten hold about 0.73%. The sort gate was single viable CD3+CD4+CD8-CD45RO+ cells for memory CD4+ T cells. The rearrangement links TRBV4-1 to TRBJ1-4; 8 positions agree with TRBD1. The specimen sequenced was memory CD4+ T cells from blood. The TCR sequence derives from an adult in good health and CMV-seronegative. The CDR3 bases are TGCGCCAGCAGCCGTACAGGGGGAGAGGCTAATGAAAAACTGTTTTTT. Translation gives CASSRTGGEANEKLFF.